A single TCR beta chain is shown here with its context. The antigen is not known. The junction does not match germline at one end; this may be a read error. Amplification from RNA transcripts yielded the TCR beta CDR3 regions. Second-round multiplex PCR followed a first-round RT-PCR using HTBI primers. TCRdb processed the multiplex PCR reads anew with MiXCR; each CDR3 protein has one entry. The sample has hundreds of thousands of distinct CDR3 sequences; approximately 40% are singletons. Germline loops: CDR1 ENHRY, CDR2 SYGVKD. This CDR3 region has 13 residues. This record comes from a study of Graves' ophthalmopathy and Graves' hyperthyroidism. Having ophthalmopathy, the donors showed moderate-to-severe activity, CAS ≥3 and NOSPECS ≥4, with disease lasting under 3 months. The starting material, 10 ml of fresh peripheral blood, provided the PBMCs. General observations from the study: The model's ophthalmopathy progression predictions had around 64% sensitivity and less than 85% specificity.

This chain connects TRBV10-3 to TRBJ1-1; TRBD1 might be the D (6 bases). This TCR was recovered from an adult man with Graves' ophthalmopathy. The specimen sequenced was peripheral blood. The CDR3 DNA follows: TGTGCCAGCAGTGAAACAGGGTTGCCTGAAGCTTTCTTT. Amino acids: CASSETGLPEAFF.